What follows are 27 T cell receptor beta chains derived from one specimen sequenced in a study of cytomegalovirus exposure and HLA in healthy donors. It was with 60 Vbeta and 13 Jbeta primers that the PCR ran. TCRdb's copy holds only in-frame clones and misses some; the assay was immunoSEQ multiplex PCR. The sample has roughly 180,000 clones; just under 80% are singletons. The sequenced material came from PBMCs. The receptor source for this set is a female donor in good health and CMV-seronegative.

V is TRBV10-3 and J is TRBJ1-1; D uncertain. Per germline, CDR1 ENHRY and CDR2 SYGVKD. The CDR3 runs to 17 residues. Trimming removed 1 base from V and 0 bases from J, with 15 bases in between. CDR3: CAISEWVDRVMNTEAFF. CDR3 DNA sequence: TGTGCCATCAGTGAGTGGGTGGATCGGGTCATGAACACTGAAGCTTTCTTT.

The chain is built from TRBV30 and TRBJ1-6; D might be TRBD1 (5 bases). Trimming took off 1 base at V and 6 bases at J, with 7 bases between the two ends. CDR1 is GTSNPN, CDR2 SVGIG, per germline (reference sequence). CDR3 length: 13 amino acids. CDR3 nucleotides: TGTGCCTGGAGTGGGGGGGTTAATTCACCCCTCCACTTT. Encoded protein: CAWSGGVNSPLHF.

The chain links TRBV18 to TRBJ1-2; possible D gene TRBD1, 6 bases. The germline CDR1 and CDR2 sequences are KGHSH and LQKENI. This CDR3 comprises 14 residues. The V gene lost 3 bases and the J gene lost 2 bases, with 10 bases spanning the gap. The CDR3: CASSPRQENYGYTF. CDR3 DNA: TGTGCCAGCTCACCCCGACAGGAGAACTATGGCTACACCTTC.

The chain combines TRBV7-8 with TRBJ2-7, with D possibly being TRBD2 (6 bases). The CDR3 has 14 residues. Germline-derived CDR1 and CDR2 are SGHVS and FQNEAQ. V lost 4 bases and J lost 4, with 14 bases in between. The CDR3 DNA reads TGTGCCAGCAGCTACTCGACTAGGATATACGAGCAGTACTTC. This sequence encodes CASSYSTRIYEQYF.

This clone has more than one count but fewer than ten. The chain has TRBV5-1 and TRBJ1-2; TRBD1 matches at 9 bases. The length of the CDR3 is 14 residues. Germline CDR1 SGHRS, CDR2 YFSETQ. V lost 4 bases, J lost 2 bases, and 3 bases stayed unmatched. CDR3 sequence reads: CASSPGTGNYGYTF. The CDR3 DNA follows: TGCGCCAGCAGCCCGGGGACAGGGAACTATGGCTACACCTTC. Looking up the rest from reference TRBV5-1 and TRBJ1-2 gives the full variable domain: KAGVTQTPRYLIKTRGQQVTLSCSPISGHRSVSWYQQTPGQGLQFLFEYFSETQRNKGNFPGRFSGRQFSNSRSEMNVSTLELGDSALYLCASSPGTGNYGYTFGSGTRLTVV.

V is TRBV7-9 and J is TRBJ2-3; TRBD1 might be the D (6 bases). CDR1 and CDR2 (germline): SEHNR, FQNEAQ (reference sequence). V was cut by 5 bases and J by 0 bases, with 12 bases left in between. This CDR3 has 15 amino acids. In nucleotides, the CDR3 is TGTGCCAGCAGCACAGGGTCTCTTAGCACAGATACGCAGTATTTT. Its protein is CASSTGSLSTDTQYF.

The V call is TRBV7-3, the J call TRBJ2-5, with 7 bases fitting TRBD1. This CDR3 spans 15 amino acids. Germline V gene lookup returns CDR1 SGHTA and CDR2 FQGTGA. V lost 3 bases to trimming and J lost 4 bases; unmatched junction nucleotides: 8. The CDR3 spells CASSFLGRTGETQYF. DNA for the CDR3: TGTGCCAGCAGCTTCTTAGGACGGACAGGAGAGACCCAGTACTTC.

This chain uses TRBV6-1 with TRBJ1-6; 7 bases are shared with TRBD1. This CDR3 contains 14 residues. In germline, CDR1 is MNHNS, CDR2 SASEGT. J gave up 6 bases and V 6 bases, and 5 bases lay outside the gene matches. The CDR3 bases are TGTGCCAGCAGGAGGACAGGTCCTAATTCACCCCTCCACTTT. Protein sequence: CASRRTGPNSPLHF.

The chain joins TRBV4-3 to TRBJ1-1; TRBD1 agrees at 10 bases. Losses at the gene ends were 4 bases for V and 4 bases for J; bases not matched to a gene: 12. The CDR3 consists of 17 residues. Germline V gene data show CDR1 as LGHNA and CDR2 as YSLEER. The CDR3 reads CASSRSIPGQGITEAFF. The CDR3 bases are TGCGCCAGCAGCCGCTCAATTCCGGGACAGGGGATCACTGAAGCTTTCTTT.

The chain couples TRBV27 to TRBJ2-3; 11 bases align to TRBD1. Per the germline V gene, CDR1 is MNHEY and CDR2 is SMNVEV (reference sequence). J gave up 6 bases and V 4 bases, and 12 bases lay outside the gene matches. The CDR3 runs 17 residues. For the CDR3, the DNA is TGTGCCAGCAGTTCCACCCGGACAGGGGGCGCCGGGGATACGCAGTATTTT. Translated: CASSSTRTGGAGDTQYF.

The chain joins TRBV27 to TRBJ2-7; D ambiguous. Trimming removed 5 bases at V and 6 bases at J, with 14 bases between. CDR1 MNHEY and CDR2 SMNVEV come from the germline V gene (reference sequence). The CDR3 consists of 13 residues. Here the CDR3 reads CASSLQRLGEQYF. DNA of the CDR3: TGTGCCAGCAGTCTCCAGAGGCTAGGCGAGCAGTACTTC.

The V call is TRBV19, the J call TRBJ2-2, with TRBD2 matching 9 bases. The V and J ends lost 6 bases and 6 bases, in that order; junction bases with no gene match: 8. Germline V gene sequence: CDR1 LNHDA, CDR2 SQIVND (reference sequence). The length of the CDR3 is 15 residues. The CDR3 coding sequence is TGTGCCAGTAGGGGGCGGGGGGGCCTACCCGGGGAGCTGTTTTTT. Its translation is CASRGRGGLPGELFF.

The chain links TRBV27 to TRBJ2-5; 7 nucleotides align to TRBD2. This CDR3 region has 14 residues. Trimming took 2 bases from V and 5 from J; bases not matched to a gene: 5. Germline CDR1 MNHEY, CDR2 SMNVEV (reference sequence). CDR3 sequence reads: CASSLAGAGETQYF. The CDR3 DNA reads TGTGCCAGCAGTTTAGCGGGAGCGGGGGAGACCCAGTACTTC.

The genes are TRBV18 and TRBJ2-7; 7 bases agree with TRBD1. With V trimmed by 0 bases and J by 3 bases, 5 bases remained unmatched. The length of the CDR3 is 15 residues. Germline loops: CDR1 KGHSH, CDR2 LQKENI. DNA for the CDR3: TGTGCCAGCTCACCACCGGGACAGTCCTTCTACGAGCAGTACTTC. This translates into CASSPPGQSFYEQYF.

The sample holds a few counts of this clone. V gene TRBV5-1 combines with J gene TRBJ1-1; tentatively, D is TRBD1 (5 bases). Germline CDR1 SGHRS, CDR2 YFSETQ. The CDR3 consists of 13 residues. With 8 bases removed from V and 1 base from J, the gap between germline ends came to 12 bases. CDR3 residues: CASGPGQNTEAFF. The CDR3 nucleotides are TGCGCCAGTGGTCCCGGACAGAACACTGAAGCTTTCTTT.

CDR3: CASSVSSSPDRVSYEQYF. The CDR3 bases are TGTGCCAGCAGCGTATCCTCCAGTCCCGACAGGGTGTCCTACGAGCAGTACTTC. The chain links TRBV9 to TRBJ2-7; 7 nucleotides line up with TRBD1. J lost 1 base, V lost 1 base, and 14 bases had no gene match. The CDR3 extends over 18 amino acids. The germline V gene has CDR1 SGDLS and CDR2 YYNGEE.

The CDR3 spells CASSDRGLNQPQHF. In DNA, the CDR3 is TGTGCCAGCAGCGACAGGGGGCTCAATCAGCCCCAGCATTTT. The chain is built from TRBV6-4 and TRBJ1-5, with 10 bases identical to TRBD1. V gave up 6 bases and J gave up 3 bases; unmatched junction bases: 2. Germline V gene lookup returns CDR1 MRHNA and CDR2 SNTAGT. The CDR3 contains 14 residues.

The chain couples TRBV21-1 to TRBJ1-2. TRBV21-1 is a recognized pseudogene. This CDR3 region has 12 residues. The CDR3 sequence is CASSKERESYTF. CDR3 bases: TGTGCCAGCAGCAAAGAGCGGGAATCCTACACCTTC.

This clone showed up just once. The junction shows a germline mismatch at one end, possibly a read error. The chain couples TRBV13 to TRBJ2-7; D is perhaps TRBD1 (6 bases). Germline CDR1 is PRHDT and CDR2 is FYEKMQ (reference sequence). The CDR3 runs to 17 residues. CDR3 sequence (DNA): TGTGCCAACAGCTTAGTAAAGACAGGCCAAAGCTCCTACGAGCAGTACTTC. It yields the protein CANSLVKTGQSSYEQYF.

V gene TRBV6-1 combines with J gene TRBJ2-7, with TRBD2 matching 12 bases. Per germline, CDR1 MNHNS and CDR2 SASEGT. CDR3 size: 15 residues. V shed 6 bases, J shed 0 bases, and the junction held 3 bases outside the gene matches. This CDR3 reads CASRPLAGGSYEQYF. As DNA, the CDR3 is TGTGCCAGCAGACCACTAGCGGGGGGCTCCTACGAGCAGTACTTC.

There are a few counts of this clone. The chain combines TRBV4-2 with TRBJ1-3; D is undetermined. V was trimmed by 4 bases and J by 2 bases, leaving 9 bases between them. Germline lookup yields CDR1 LGHNA and CDR2 YNFKEQ. The CDR3 extends over 14 amino acids. The CDR3 loop reads CASSREPPGNTIYF. In DNA, the CDR3 is TGTGCCAGCAGCCGGGAGCCTCCTGGAAACACCATATATTTT.

This clone has a handful of counts. The V gene is TRBV5-6, the J gene TRBJ1-1, with D tentatively TRBD1 (6 bases). The germline V gene encodes CDR1 SGHDT and CDR2 YYEEEE. This CDR3 region has 15 residues. The V end lost 4 bases, the J end lost 1 base, and 14 bases lay between the germline ends. Written as DNA, the CDR3 is TGTGCCAGCAGCCCCGCGAGGGGGGGGAACACTGAAGCTTTCTTT. It translates to CASSPARGGNTEAFF.

The chain recombines TRBV15 with TRBJ2-1; D gene ambiguous. This CDR3 spans 13 amino acids. V was shortened by 1 base and J by 11 bases, with 12 bases between the two germline ends. Germline loops: CDR1 LNHNV, CDR2 YYDKDF (reference sequence). The CDR3 region is CATSRALSLQQFF. Here the CDR3 DNA reads TGTGCCACCAGCAGAGCCCTCTCCCTACAGCAGTTCTTC. The full variable domain, its missing parts supplied by reference TRBV15 and TRBJ2-1, is DAMVIQNPRYQVTQFGKPVTLSCSQTLNHNVMYWYQQKSSQAPKLLFHYYDKDFNNEADTPDNFQSRRPNTSFCFLDIRSPGLGDTAMYLCATSRALSLQQFFGPGTRLTVL.

This clone was seen only a few times. The chain is built from TRBV18 and TRBJ1-5; 7 bases align to TRBD1. Germline trimming cut 2 bases from V and 1 base from J; bases unmatched to any gene: 2. The CDR3 extends over 15 amino acids. Germline V gives CDR1 KGHSH, CDR2 LQKENI. The CDR3 reads CASSPMTGSNQPQHF. The CDR3 nucleotides are TGTGCCAGCTCACCAATGACAGGGAGCAATCAGCCCCAGCATTTT. The whole variable domain, remainder taken from reference TRBV18 and TRBJ1-5, is NAGVMQNPRHLVRRRGQEARLRCSPMKGHSHVYWYRQLPEEGLKFMVYLQKENIIDESGMPKERFSAEFPKEGPSILRIQQVVRGDSAAYFCASSPMTGSNQPQHFGDGTRLSIL.

The rearrangement uses TRBV7-9 and TRBJ1-4, with D maybe TRBD1 (5 bases). V was cut by 2 bases and J by 7 bases, with 5 bases left in between. Germline V gives CDR1 SEHNR, CDR2 FQNEAQ (reference sequence). The CDR3 is made up of 12 amino acids. CDR3 in amino acids: CASSLQGEKLFF. CDR3 coding DNA: TGTGCCAGCAGCTTACAGGGTGAAAAACTGTTTTTT.

This chain uses TRBV7-6 with TRBJ1-1; D unclear. Germline V gene sequence: CDR1 SGHVS, CDR2 FNYEAQ. The CDR3 is made up of 15 amino acids. Trimming shortened V by 2 bases and J by 1 base, and 11 bases separated the two germline ends. The CDR3 bases are TGTGCCAGCAGCTTAATTAGAAGCTGGAACACTGAAGCTTTCTTT. The encoded protein is CASSLIRSWNTEAFF.

This sequence joins TRBV9 and TRBJ2-1; 8 bases agree with TRBD1. Germline lookup yields CDR1 SGDLS and CDR2 YYNGEE. The V gene end was trimmed by 0 bases and the J gene end by 4 bases; junction bases not matched to a gene: 9. This CDR3 region has 17 residues. CDR3 sequence (DNA): TGTGCCAGCAGCGTAGGATCCCAGGGGGCGGCTTACAATGAGCAGTTCTTC. Protein: CASSVGSQGAAYNEQFF.